The present entry profiles one T cell receptor beta chain with its context. The record originates from a study of blood T cell repertoires in COVID-19. Across the whole study: Whether acute or convalescent, the COVID-19 samples came from the United States, Italy and Spain.

Per the study methods: Quantification of nucleated cells was approximated via reference gene primer amplification. Clones were sequenced by immunoSEQ multiplex PCR, and TCRdb holds only the in-frame ones, with some missing. Clone size and the V and J calls come from that table; the DNA yielded D and trimming. The sample includes 170,000 or so clones, about 86% of them seen just once. This CDR3 is 15 amino acids long. From germline, CDR1 is MNHEY and CDR2 SVGEGT. V gave up 5 bases and J gave up 3 bases; unmatched junction bases: 8. This receptor was taken from a woman in her 70s with COVID-19, enrolled during active disease. The J gene is TRBJ2-7, the V gene TRBV6-2 or TRBV6-3; 9 bases are shared with TRBD1. The sequenced sample was peripheral blood. CDR3 coding DNA: TGTGCCAGCAGTGCCGGGACAGGGCTAATCTACGAGCAGTACTTC. This codes for CASSAGTGLIYEQYF.